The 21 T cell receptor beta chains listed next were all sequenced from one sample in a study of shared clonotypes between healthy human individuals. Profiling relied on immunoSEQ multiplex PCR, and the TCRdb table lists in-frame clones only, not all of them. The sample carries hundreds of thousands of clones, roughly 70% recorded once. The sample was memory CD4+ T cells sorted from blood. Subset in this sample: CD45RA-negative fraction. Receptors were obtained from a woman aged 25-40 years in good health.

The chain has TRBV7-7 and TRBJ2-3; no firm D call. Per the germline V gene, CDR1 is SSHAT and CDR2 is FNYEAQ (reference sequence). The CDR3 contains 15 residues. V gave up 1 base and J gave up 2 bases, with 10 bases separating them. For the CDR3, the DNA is TGTGCCAGCAGCTTAGGGGTCAGGCCCACAGATACGCAGTATTTT. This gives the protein CASSLGVRPTDTQYF.

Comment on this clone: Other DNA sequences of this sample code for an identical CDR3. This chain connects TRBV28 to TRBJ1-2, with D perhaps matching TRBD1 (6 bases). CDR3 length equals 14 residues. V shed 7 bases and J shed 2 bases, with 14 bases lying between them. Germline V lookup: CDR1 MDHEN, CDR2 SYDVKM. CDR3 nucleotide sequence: TGTGCCAGCAACCCGTTAGACAGGAACTATGGCTACACCTTC. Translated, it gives CASNPLDRNYGYTF.

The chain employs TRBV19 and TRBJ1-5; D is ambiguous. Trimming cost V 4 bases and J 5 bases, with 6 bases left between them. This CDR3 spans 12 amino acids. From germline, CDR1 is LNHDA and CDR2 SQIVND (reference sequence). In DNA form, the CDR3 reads TGTGCCAGTAGTAACATCGATCAGCCCCAGCATTTT. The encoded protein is CASSNIDQPQHF.

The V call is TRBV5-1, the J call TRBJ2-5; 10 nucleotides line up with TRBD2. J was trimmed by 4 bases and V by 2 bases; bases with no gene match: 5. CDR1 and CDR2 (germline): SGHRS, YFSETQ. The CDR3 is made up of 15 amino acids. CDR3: CASSFLAGAPETQYF. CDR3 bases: TGCGCCAGCAGCTTCCTAGCGGGAGCCCCAGAGACCCAGTACTTC.

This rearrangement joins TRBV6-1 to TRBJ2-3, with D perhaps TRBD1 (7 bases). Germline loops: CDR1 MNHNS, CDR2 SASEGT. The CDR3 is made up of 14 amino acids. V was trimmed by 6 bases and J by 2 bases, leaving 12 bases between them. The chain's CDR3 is CASRGGQYTDTQYF. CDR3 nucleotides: TGTGCCAGCAGGGGGGGACAGTACACAGATACGCAGTATTTT.

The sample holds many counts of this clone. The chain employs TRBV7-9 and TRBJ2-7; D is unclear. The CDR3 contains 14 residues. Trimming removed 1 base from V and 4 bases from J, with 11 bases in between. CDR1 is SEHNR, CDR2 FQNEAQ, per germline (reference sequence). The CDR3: CASSLDLGKYEQYF. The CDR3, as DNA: TGTGCCAGCAGCTTAGACCTGGGGAAATACGAGCAGTACTTC.

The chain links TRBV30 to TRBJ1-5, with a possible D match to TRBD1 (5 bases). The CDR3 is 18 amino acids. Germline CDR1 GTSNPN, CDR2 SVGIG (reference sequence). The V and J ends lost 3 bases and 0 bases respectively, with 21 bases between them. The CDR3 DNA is TGTGCCTGGAGCGCAGCCGGGACCGCGATCGGTAGCAATCAGCCCCAGCATTTT. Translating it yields CAWSAAGTAIGSNQPQHF. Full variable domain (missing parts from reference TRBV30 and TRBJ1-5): SQTIHQWPATLVQPVGSPLSLECTVEGTSNPNLYWYRQAAGRGLQLLFYSVGIGQISSEVPQNLSASRPQDRQFILSSKKLLLSDSGFYLCAWSAAGTAIGSNQPQHFGDGTRLSIL.

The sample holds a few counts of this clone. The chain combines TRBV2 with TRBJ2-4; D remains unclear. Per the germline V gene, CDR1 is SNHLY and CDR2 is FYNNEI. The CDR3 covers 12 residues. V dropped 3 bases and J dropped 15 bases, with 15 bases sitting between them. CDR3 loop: CASSEGPRVSYF. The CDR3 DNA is TGTGCCAGCAGTGAGGGCCCTAGGGTTTCGTACTTC.

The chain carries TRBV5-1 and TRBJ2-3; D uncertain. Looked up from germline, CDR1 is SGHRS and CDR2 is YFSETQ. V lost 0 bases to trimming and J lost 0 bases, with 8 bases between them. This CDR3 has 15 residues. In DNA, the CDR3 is TGCGCCAGCAGCTTGGGGCAGGAGAGCACAGATACGCAGTATTTT. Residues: CASSLGQESTDTQYF. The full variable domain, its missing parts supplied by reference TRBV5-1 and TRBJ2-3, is KAGVTQTPRYLIKTRGQQVTLSCSPISGHRSVSWYQQTPGQGLQFLFEYFSETQRNKGNFPGRFSGRQFSNSRSEMNVSTLELGDSALYLCASSLGQESTDTQYFGPGTRLTVL.

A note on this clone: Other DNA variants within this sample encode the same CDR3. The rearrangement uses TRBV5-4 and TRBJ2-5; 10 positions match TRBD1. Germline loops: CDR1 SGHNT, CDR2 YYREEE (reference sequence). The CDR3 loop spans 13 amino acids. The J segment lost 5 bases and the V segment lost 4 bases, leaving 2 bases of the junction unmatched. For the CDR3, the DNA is TGTGCCAGCAGCCTGGGACAGGGGGAGACCCAGTACTTC. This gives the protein CASSLGQGETQYF.

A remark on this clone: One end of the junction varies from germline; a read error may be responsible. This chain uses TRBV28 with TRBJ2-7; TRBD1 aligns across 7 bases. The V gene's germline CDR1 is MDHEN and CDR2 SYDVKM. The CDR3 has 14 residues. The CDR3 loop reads CASRDNRGAYEQYF. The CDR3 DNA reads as TGTGCCAGCAGAGATAACAGGGGAGCCTACGAGCAGTATTTC.

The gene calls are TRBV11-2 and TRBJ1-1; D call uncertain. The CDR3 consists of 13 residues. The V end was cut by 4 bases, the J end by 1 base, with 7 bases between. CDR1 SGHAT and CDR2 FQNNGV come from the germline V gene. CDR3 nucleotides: TGTGCCAGCAGCTCCTACAGGAACACTGAAGCTTTCTTT. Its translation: CASSSYRNTEAFF. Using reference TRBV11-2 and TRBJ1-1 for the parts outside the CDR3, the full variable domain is EAGVAQSPRYKIIEKRQSVAFWCNPISGHATLYWYQQILGQGPKLLIQFQNNGVVDDSQLPKDRFSAERLKGVDSTLKIQPAKLEDSAVYLCASSSYRNTEAFFGQGTRLTVV.

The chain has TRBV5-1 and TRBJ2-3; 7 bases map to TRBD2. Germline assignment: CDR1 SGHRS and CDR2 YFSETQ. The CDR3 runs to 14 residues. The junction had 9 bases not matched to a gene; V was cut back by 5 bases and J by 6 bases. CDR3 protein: CASRFAGEADTQYF. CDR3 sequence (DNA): TGCGCCAGCAGATTTGCGGGAGAAGCGGATACGCAGTATTTT.

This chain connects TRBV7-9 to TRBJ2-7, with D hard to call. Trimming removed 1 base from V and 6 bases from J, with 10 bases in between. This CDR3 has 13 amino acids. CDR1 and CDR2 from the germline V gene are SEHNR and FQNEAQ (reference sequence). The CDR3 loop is CASSLEEGFEQYF. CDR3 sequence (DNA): TGTGCCAGCAGCTTAGAGGAAGGGTTCGAGCAGTACTTC.

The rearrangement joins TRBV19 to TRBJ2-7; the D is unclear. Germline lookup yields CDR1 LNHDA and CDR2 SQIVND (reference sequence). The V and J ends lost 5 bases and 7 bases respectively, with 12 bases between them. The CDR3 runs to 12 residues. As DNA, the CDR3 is TGTGCCAGTAGTCCCCCCCGCGGAGAGCAGTACTTC. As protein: CASSPPRGEQYF.

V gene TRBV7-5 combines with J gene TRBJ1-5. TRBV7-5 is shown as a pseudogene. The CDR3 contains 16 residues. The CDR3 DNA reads TGTGTCAGAAGCTTAGGAGGGGCTGGGGGTAATCAGCCCCAGCATTTT. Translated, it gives CVRSLGGAGGNQPQHF.

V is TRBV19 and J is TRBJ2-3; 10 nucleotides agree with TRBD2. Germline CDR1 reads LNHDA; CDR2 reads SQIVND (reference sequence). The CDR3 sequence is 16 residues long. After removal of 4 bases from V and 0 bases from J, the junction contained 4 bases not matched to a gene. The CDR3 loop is CASSSTSGTSTDTQYF. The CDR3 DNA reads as TGTGCCAGTAGTAGTACTAGCGGGACTAGCACAGATACGCAGTATTTT.

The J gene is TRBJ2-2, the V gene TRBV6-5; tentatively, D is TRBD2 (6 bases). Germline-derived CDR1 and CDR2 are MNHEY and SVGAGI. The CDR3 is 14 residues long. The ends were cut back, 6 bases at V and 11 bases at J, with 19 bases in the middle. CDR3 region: CASSSLLGLPELFF. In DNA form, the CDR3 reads TGTGCCAGCAGCTCCCTCTTGGGACTCCCAGAGCTGTTTTTT.

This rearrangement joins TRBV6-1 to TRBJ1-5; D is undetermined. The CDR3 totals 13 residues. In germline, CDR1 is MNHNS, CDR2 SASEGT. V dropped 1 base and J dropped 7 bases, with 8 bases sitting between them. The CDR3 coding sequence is TGTGCCAGCAGTGAAGATTTTGGACAGCCCCAGCATTTT. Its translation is CASSEDFGQPQHF.

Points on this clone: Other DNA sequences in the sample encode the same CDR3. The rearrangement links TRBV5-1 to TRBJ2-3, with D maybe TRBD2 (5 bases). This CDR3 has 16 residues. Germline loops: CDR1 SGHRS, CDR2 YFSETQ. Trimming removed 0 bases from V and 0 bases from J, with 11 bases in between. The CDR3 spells CASSLGTGVSTDTQYF. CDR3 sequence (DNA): TGCGCCAGCAGCTTGGGAACCGGGGTGAGCACAGATACGCAGTATTTT.

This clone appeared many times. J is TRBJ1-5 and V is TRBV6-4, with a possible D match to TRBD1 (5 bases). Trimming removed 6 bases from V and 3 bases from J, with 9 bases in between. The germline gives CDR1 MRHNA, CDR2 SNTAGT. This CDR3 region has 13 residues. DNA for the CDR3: TGTGCCAGCAGACAGGACAACAATCAGCCCCAGCATTTT. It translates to CASRQDNNQPQHF.